The rows below give T cell receptor beta chains drawn from one sample of a study of identical twins. From the 5' RACE reads, TCRdb called clonotypes with MiXCR, one entry per CDR3 protein. The table has some 590,000 distinct CDR3 sequences, 9% to 10% seen once. The same data also went into a second study, on yellow fever vaccine responses in identical twins.

The sample was PBMCs. The receptors here all came from a woman between 18 and 29 years old in good health. Each CDR3 is given with its conserved first and last residue. D genes are given only for firm matches. Only part of the rows carry a size: once, few, many, or a class if the clone is expanded.

j_call v_call d_call clone_size cdr3_nt cdr3_aa
TRBJ1-2 TRBV29-1 NA many TGCAGCGTTGGCACGGGAACCTATGGCTACACCTTC CSVGTGTYGYTF
TRBJ2-5 TRBV7-8 NA NA TGTGCCAGCAGGGACAGAATTCAAGAGACCCAGTACTTC CASRDRIQETQYF
TRBJ2-3 TRBV5-5 TRBD2 many TGTGCCAGCAGCGTAAATAGCGGGGGGGCCGGTACAGATACGCAGTATTTT CASSVNSGGAGTDTQYF
TRBJ2-3 TRBV6-2/TRBV6-3 NA NA TGTGCCAGCAGTTACACATACTCCACAGATACGCAGTATTTT CASSYTYSTDTQYF
TRBJ2-3 TRBV11-1 TRBD2 NA TGTGCCAGCAGCTTAGCGGGAGGGCCCGCGAATACGCAGTATTTT CASSLAGGPANTQYF
TRBJ2-1 TRBV4-2 NA NA TGTGCCAGCAGCCAAGCGGGGGCAGGGGGTAAAGTGTCGTACAATGAGCAGTTCTTC CASSQAGAGGKVSYNEQFF
TRBJ2-7 TRBV7-6 TRBD1 few TGTGCCAGCAGCAAGACAGGGGACGGGGACGAGCAGTACTTC CASSKTGDGDEQYF
TRBJ2-7 TRBV11-1 TRBD2 many TGTGCCAGCAGCTCCGGACTAGCGGGACCCTCCTACGAGCAGTACTTC CASSSGLAGPSYEQYF
TRBJ2-3 TRBV11-1 NA NA TGTGCCAGCAGCTCCGGCCCTACCCGCACAGATACGCAGTATTTT CASSSGPTRTDTQYF
TRBJ2-3 TRBV16 TRBD2 many TGTGCCAGCAGCCAATCGGCTAGCGGGATGAATACGCAGTATTTT CASSQSASGMNTQYF
TRBJ2-3 TRBV7-2 NA many TGTGCCAGCAGCCCCAATAGGGGCGGGGGCACAGATACGCAGTATTTT CASSPNRGGGTDTQYF
TRBJ2-1 TRBV12-3/TRBV12-4 TRBD2 few TGTGCCAGCAGTTTAGCGCAACTAGCGGGAGGGCCGGGTGAGCAGTTCTTC CASSLAQLAGGPGEQFF
TRBJ2-7 TRBV11-1 TRBD1 NA TGTGCCAGCAGCCCGGTTCGGGGGACAGGAGCCTACGAGCAGTACTTC CASSPVRGTGAYEQYF
TRBJ2-1 TRBV5-1 TRBD1 NA TGCGCCAGCAGCCTAGGGACAGGGAAACACAATGAGCAGTTCTTC CASSLGTGKHNEQFF
TRBJ2-5 TRBV7-2 NA few TGTGCCAGCAGCTTACGTCGAGGCGGAGAGACCCAGTACTTC CASSLRRGGETQYF
TRBJ2-7 TRBV21-1 NA few TGTGCCAGCGATGTCACCCACCCCACCTACGAGCAGTACTTC CASDVTHPTYEQYF
TRBJ1-1 TRBV27 TRBD1 NA TGTGCCAGCAGTATCACAGGGGGCGCGAACACTGAAGCTTTCTTT CASSITGGANTEAFF
TRBJ2-2 TRBV2 NA many TGTGCCAGCATGGAGCAAGGAGTCGCCGGGGAGCTGTTTTTT CASMEQGVAGELFF
TRBJ2-7 TRBV28 NA many TGTGCCAGCAAGGGGGGCACCGGCGAGCAGTACTTC CASKGGTGEQYF
TRBJ2-1 TRBV20-1 NA many TGCAGTGCTAGTCGGGCCAATGAGCAGTTCTTC CSASRANEQFF
TRBJ2-1 TRBV12-3/TRBV12-4 NA few TGTGCCAGCATCACCGCCGGGGGGAGACAGGGTTACAATGAGCAGTTCTTC CASITAGGRQGYNEQFF
TRBJ1-1 TRBV6-2/TRBV6-3 TRBD1 NA TGTGCCAGCAGTGTCCCGGGACAGGGTAACACTGAAGCTTTCTTT CASSVPGQGNTEAFF
TRBJ2-5 TRBV5-6 TRBD1 many TGTGCCAGCAGCGACGGACAGGGGGGACAAGAGACCCAGTACTTC CASSDGQGGQETQYF
TRBJ1-1 TRBV5-1 NA few TGCGCCAGCAGCTTGGTACCAGGGCTCACTGAAGCTTTCTTT CASSLVPGLTEAFF
TRBJ2-1 TRBV7-3 NA NA TGTGCCAGCAGCTTAGCAATAGCGGAGGGGGCTGAGCAGTTCTTC CASSLAIAEGAEQFF
TRBJ2-2 TRBV7-9 TRBD2 NA TGTGCCAGCAGCTTAGAGGGGACTAGTCACACCGGGGAGCTGTTTTTT CASSLEGTSHTGELFF